This T cell receptor beta chain was sequenced during a study of T cell responses to AZD1222 COVID-19 vaccine. V was pared by 6 bases and J by 0 bases, with 4 bases of the junction left unmatched. Germline V gives CDR1 MGHDK, CDR2 SYGVNS. The CDR3 contains 15 residues. Some clones are missing from TCRdb's copy, which holds only in-frame ones; the method was immunoSEQ multiplex PCR. The sample carries about 170,000 clones, just over 90% recorded once. Study conclusions and caveats: AZD1222 recipients seropositive at baseline numbered only 5 to 7.

Details on this clone: Its target is unknown.

This TCR derives from an adult in good health. The V call is TRBV25-1, the J call TRBJ1-3; the match to TRBD1 covers 8 bases. The sample in question was peripheral blood, obtained on day 0 of AZD1222 vaccination. The CDR3 sequence is CASSPGTGSGNTIYF. In DNA form, the CDR3 reads TGTGCCAGCAGCCCGGGGACAGGCTCTGGAAACACCATATATTTT.